The 10 T cell receptor beta chains below were found in one sample sequenced in a study of Graves' ophthalmopathy and Graves' hyperthyroidism. Amplification of TCR beta CDR3 regions used RNA transcripts. After a first-round RT-PCR with HTBI primers, a second-round multiplex PCR was run. TCRdb re-called the multiplex PCR reads with MiXCR, one entry per CDR3 protein. The sample holds tens of thousands of distinct CDR3 sequences, about 44% seen once. The sample taken for sequencing was peripheral blood. The source is an adult woman with stable Graves' hyperthyroidism.

The chain recombines TRBV6-5 with TRBJ2-5; 9 bases fit TRBD1. The CDR3 extends over 14 amino acids. The V and J ends lost 6 bases and 7 bases, in that order; junction bases with no gene match: 9. CDR1 is MNHEY and CDR2 is SVGAGI in the germline V gene. The chain's CDR3 is CASRPTGTGRTQYF. For the CDR3, the DNA is TGTGCCAGCAGACCGACTGGGACAGGGCGGACCCAGTACTTC.

This clonotype appeared once. The chain is built from TRBV9 and TRBJ1-2; no clear D gene. The CDR3 is made up of 13 amino acids. V lost 5 bases and J 2 bases, leaving 10 bases between the germline ends. Germline CDR1 is SGDLS and CDR2 is YYNGEE. DNA for the CDR3: TGTGCCAGCAGTGTGGGAGGGAACTATGGCTACACCTTC. Translated, it gives CASSVGGNYGYTF.

The J gene is TRBJ2-1, the V gene TRBV7-2; 10 bases match TRBD2. Germline V CDR1 and CDR2: SGHTA, FQGNSA. The CDR3 consists of 11 residues. The V segment lost 1 base and the J segment 15 bases; nucleotides outside the gene matches: 0. In nucleotides, the CDR3 is TGTGCCAGCAGCTTAGGACTAGCGGGGTTCTTC. Its translation: CASSLGLAGFF.

CDR3 amino acids: CATSRDRGAQSEQYF. CDR3 DNA sequence: TGTGCCACCAGCAGAGATAGGGGGGCCCAGAGCGAGCAGTACTTC. The chain couples TRBV15 to TRBJ2-7; D possibly matches TRBD1 or TRBD2 (6 bases each). CDR1 and CDR2 (germline): LNHNV, YYDKDF (reference sequence). This CDR3 is 15 amino acids long. V lost 0 bases and J lost 6, with 15 bases in between.

This clonotype was detected once. This rearrangement joins TRBV5-1 to TRBJ2-3; no reliable D call. Germline-derived CDR1 and CDR2 are SGHRS and YFSETQ. V was shortened by 0 bases and J by 3 bases, with 8 bases between the two germline ends. The CDR3 contains 14 residues. CDR3 region: CASSLGRGTDTQYF. Written as DNA, the CDR3 is TGCGCCAGCAGCTTGGGACGAGGAACAGATACGCAGTATTTT.

This clonotype ranks as medium-sized. The chain has TRBV20-1 and TRBJ2-1, with D tentatively TRBD1 or TRBD2 (5 bases each). CDR3 length: 13 residues. Trimming took off 5 bases at V and 5 bases at J, with 13 bases between the two ends. Germline V lookup: CDR1 DFQATT, CDR2 SNEGSKA (reference sequence). The CDR3 DNA follows: TGCAGTGCTCGGGACCAGTGGGACAATGAGCAGTTCTTC. This encodes CSARDQWDNEQFF.

This clonotype showed up just a few times. This is likely a read error, given that the CDR3 carries no conserved phenylalanine or tryptophan at its end. Because the CDR3's place on the DNA is in doubt, the DNA is left out and the CDR3 is given as listed by TCRdb. The chain recombines TRBV6-4 with TRBJ1-1. Germline assignment: CDR1 MRHNA and CDR2 SNTAGT. Inclusive of both ends, the CDR3 amounts to 9 amino acids. The CDR3 loop is CASSDQRLI.

The CDR3, as DNA: TGCAGTGCTGCCGGGGACAGCCCAACTAATGAAAAACTGTTTTTT. The encoded protein is CSAAGDSPTNEKLFF. The rearrangement uses TRBV20-1 and TRBJ1-4, with TRBD1 matching 7 bases. After removal of 5 bases from V and 0 bases from J, the junction contained 6 bases not matched to a gene. Germline V lookup: CDR1 DFQATT, CDR2 SNEGSKA (reference sequence). CDR3 size: 15 residues.

This clonotype is medium-sized. The J gene is TRBJ1-2, the V gene TRBV9; TRBD1 matches 7 bases. Germline CDR1 is SGDLS and CDR2 is YYNGEE. V shed 0 bases, J shed 0 bases, and the junction held 5 bases outside the gene matches. The CDR3 is 16 amino acids. The CDR3, as DNA: TGTGCCAGCAGCGTAGGCTTGGACAGGACTAACTATGGCTACACCTTC. Amino acid sequence: CASSVGLDRTNYGYTF.

By share of the sample, this clonotype is medium-sized. This chain links TRBV7-2 with TRBJ1-2; D call uncertain. The CDR3 length is 13 residues. Germline CDR1 SGHTA, CDR2 FQGNSA. Trimming took 1 base from V and 1 from J, leaving 4 bases between them. CDR3 sequence reads: CASSLDGNYGYTF. In DNA form, the CDR3 reads TGTGCCAGCAGCTTAGACGGTAACTATGGCTACACCTTC.